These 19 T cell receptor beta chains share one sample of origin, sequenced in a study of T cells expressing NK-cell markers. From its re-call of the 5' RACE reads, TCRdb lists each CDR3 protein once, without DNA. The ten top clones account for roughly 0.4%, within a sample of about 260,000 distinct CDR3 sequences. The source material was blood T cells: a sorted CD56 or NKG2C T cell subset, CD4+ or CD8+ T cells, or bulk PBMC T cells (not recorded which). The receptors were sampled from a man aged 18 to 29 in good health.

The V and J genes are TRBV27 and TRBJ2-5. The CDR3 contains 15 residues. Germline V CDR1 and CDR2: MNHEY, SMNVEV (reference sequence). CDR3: CASSLRTARQETQYF.

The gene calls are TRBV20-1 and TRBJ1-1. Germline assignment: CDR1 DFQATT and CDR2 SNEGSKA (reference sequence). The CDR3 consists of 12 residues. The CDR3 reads CSARNTGSPTFF.

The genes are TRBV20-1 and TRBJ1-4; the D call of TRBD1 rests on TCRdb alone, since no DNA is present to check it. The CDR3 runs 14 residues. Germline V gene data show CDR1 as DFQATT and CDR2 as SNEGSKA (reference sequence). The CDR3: CSAKRGLTNEKLFF.

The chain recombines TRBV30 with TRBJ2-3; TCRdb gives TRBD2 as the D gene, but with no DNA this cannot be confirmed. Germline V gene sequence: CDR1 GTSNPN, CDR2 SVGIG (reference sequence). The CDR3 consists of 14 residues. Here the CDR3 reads CAWSVGLAWDTQYF.

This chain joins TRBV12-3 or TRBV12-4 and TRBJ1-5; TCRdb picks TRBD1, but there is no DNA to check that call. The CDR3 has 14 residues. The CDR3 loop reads CASSFLGASQPQHF.

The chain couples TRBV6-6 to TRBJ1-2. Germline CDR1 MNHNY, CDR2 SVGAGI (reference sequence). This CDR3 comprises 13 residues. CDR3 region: CASSYSLDYGYTF.

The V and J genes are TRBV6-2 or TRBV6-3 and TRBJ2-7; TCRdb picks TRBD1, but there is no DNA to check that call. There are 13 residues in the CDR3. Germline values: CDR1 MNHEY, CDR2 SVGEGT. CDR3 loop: CASSKGHSYEQYF.

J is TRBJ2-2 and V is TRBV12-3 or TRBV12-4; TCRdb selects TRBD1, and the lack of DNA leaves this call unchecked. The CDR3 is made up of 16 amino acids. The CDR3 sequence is CASSFGGQANTGELFF.

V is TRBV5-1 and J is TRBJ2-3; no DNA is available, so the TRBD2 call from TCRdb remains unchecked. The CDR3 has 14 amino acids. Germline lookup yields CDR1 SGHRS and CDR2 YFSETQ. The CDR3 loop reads CASGGRAFTDTQYF.

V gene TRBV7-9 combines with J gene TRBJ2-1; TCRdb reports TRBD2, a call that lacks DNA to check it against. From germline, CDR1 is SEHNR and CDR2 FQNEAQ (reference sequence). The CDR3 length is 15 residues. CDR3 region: CASSGPYKSYNEQFF.

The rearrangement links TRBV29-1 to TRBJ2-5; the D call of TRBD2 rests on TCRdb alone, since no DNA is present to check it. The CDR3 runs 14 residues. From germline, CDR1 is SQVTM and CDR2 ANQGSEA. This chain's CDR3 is CSVEETSGTKTQYF.

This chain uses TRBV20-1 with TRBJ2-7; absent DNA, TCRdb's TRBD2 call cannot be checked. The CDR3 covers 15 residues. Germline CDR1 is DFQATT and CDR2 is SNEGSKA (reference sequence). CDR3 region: CSVLLAGGVSYEQYF.

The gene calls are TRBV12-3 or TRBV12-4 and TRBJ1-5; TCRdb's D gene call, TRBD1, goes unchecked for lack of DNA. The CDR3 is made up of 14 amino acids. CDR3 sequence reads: CASTADRPNQPQHF.

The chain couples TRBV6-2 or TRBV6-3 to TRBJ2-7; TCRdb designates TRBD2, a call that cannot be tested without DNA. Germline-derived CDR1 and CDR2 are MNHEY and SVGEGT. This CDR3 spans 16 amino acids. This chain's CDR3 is CASNLRGGLAGYEQYF.

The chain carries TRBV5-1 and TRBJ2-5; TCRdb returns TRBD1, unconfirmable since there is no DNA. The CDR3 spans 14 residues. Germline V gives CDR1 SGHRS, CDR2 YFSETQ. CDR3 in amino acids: CASSYYTGKETQYF.

The CDR3: CASSLASAVYNEQFF. V gene TRBV28 combines with J gene TRBJ2-1. Germline V gene lookup returns CDR1 MDHEN and CDR2 SYDVKM. CDR3 size: 15 residues.

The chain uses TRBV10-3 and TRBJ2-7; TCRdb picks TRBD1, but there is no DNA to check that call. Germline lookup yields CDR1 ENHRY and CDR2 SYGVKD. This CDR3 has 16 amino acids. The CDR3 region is CAISADRDSTSYEQYF.

The CDR3 loop reads CASSEGAVGTTATDTQYF. The chain recombines TRBV25-1 with TRBJ2-3; TCRdb names TRBD2, which stays unverified in the absence of DNA. Per the germline V gene, CDR1 is MGHDK and CDR2 is SYGVNS. This CDR3 is 18 amino acids long.

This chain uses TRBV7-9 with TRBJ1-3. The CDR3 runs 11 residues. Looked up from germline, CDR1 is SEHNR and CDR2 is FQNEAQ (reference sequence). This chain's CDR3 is CASSLVDTIYF.